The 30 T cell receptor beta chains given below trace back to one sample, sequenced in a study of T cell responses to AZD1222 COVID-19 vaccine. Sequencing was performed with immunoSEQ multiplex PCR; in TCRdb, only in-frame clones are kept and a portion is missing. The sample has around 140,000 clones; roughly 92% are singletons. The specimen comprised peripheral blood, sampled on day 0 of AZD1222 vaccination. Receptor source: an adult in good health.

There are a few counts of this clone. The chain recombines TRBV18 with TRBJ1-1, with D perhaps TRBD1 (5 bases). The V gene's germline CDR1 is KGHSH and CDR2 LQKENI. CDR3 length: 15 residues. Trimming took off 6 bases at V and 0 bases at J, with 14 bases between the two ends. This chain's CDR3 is CASSLGAGLNTEAFF. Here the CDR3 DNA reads TGTGCCAGCTCCCTAGGGGCCGGTTTGAACACTGAAGCTTTCTTT.

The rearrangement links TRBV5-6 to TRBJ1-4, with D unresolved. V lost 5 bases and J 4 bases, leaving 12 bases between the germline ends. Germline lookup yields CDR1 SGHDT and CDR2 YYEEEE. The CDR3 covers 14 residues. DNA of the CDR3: TGTGCCAGCAGTCCAGGCGGGTTTAATGAAAAACTGTTTTTT. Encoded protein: CASSPGGFNEKLFF.

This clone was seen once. The CDR3 region is CAWRQFGEKLFF. The CDR3 DNA follows: TGTGCCTGGCGCCAGTTCGGAGAAAAACTGTTTTTT. V is TRBV30 and J is TRBJ1-4; D unclear. Trimming stripped 5 bases from V and 8 bases from J, with 12 bases between. This CDR3 is 12 amino acids long. Germline V gene sequence: CDR1 GTSNPN, CDR2 SVGIG (reference sequence). The entire variable domain, with the rest obtained from reference TRBV30 and TRBJ1-4, is as follows: SQTIHQWPATLVQPVGSPLSLECTVEGTSNPNLYWYRQAAGRGLQLLFYSVGIGQISSEVPQNLSASRPQDRQFILSSKKLLLSDSGFYLCAWRQFGEKLFFGSGTQLSVL.

This CDR3 reads CASSPGTGAYGYTF. CDR3 bases: TGTGCCAGCAGCCCCGGGACAGGGGCCTATGGCTACACCTTC. V gene TRBV6-1 combines with J gene TRBJ1-2, with 10 bases lining up with TRBD1. CDR1 is MNHNS and CDR2 is SASEGT in the germline V gene. The CDR3 has 14 residues. V lost 6 bases to trimming and J lost 4 bases; unmatched junction nucleotides: 5.

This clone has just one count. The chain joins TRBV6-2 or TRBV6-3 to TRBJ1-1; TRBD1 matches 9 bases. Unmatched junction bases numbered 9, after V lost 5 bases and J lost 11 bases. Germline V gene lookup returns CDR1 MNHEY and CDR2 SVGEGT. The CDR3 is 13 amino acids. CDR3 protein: CASSLTGTGPAFF. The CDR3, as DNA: TGTGCCAGCAGTCTCACCGGGACAGGGCCCGCTTTCTTT.

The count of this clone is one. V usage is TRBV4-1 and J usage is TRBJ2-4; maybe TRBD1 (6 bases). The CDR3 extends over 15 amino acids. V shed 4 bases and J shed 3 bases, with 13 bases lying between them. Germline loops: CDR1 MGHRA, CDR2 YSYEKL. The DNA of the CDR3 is TGCGCCAGCAGCCCTAGGACAGTGGGCAAAAACATTCAGTACTTC. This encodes CASSPRTVGKNIQYF.

The CDR3 region is CASSVVSGSSYNEQFF. CDR3 DNA sequence: TGTGCCAGCAGCGTAGTCAGCGGGAGCTCCTACAATGAGCAGTTCTTC. The rearrangement joins TRBV9 to TRBJ2-1; 8 bases are shared with TRBD2. CDR3 length: 16 residues. Germline CDR1 reads SGDLS; CDR2 reads YYNGEE. V was pared by 0 bases and J by 0 bases, with 2 bases of the junction left unmatched.

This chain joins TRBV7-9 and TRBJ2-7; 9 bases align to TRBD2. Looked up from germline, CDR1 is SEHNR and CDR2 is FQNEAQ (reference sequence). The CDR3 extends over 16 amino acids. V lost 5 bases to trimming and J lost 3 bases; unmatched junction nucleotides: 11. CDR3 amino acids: CASSPDGGGRGYEQYF. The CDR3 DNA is TGTGCCAGCAGCCCAGATGGCGGCGGGAGGGGCTACGAGCAGTACTTC.

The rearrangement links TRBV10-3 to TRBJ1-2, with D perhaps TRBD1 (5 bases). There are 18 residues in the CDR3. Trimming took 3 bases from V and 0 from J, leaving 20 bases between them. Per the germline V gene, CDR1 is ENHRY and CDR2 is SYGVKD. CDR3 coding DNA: TGTGCCATCAGTGACCCCCCTGGGGCGCTGGGGGCTAACTATGGCTACACCTTC. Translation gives CAISDPPGALGANYGYTF.

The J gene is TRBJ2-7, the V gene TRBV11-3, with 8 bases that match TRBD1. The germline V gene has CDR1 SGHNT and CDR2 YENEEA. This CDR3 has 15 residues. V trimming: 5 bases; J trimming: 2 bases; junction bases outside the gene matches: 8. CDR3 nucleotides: TGTGCCAGCAGCACAACCGGGACAGGAGCCTACGAGCAGTACTTC. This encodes CASSTTGTGAYEQYF.

In nucleotides, the CDR3 is TGTGCCAGCAGCCGACGGGGGGACAATGAGCAGTTCTTC. Translating it yields CASSRRGDNEQFF. The rearrangement links TRBV3-1 (or the pseudogene TRBV3-2) to TRBJ2-1, with 7 positions matching TRBD2. Germline CDR1 is LGHDT and CDR2 is YNNKEL (reference sequence). CDR3 length: 13 amino acids. J gave up 5 bases and V 4 bases, and 2 bases lay outside the gene matches.

CDR3 coding DNA: TGTGCCAGCGGGGATGGACAGGGCAATGGACCCCTCCACTTT. This translates into CASGDGQGNGPLHF. V usage is TRBV2 and J usage is TRBJ1-6, with 8 bases matching TRBD1. V trimming: 8 bases; J trimming: 12 bases; junction bases outside the gene matches: 12. The CDR3 length is 14 residues. Germline V lookup: CDR1 SNHLY, CDR2 FYNNEI.

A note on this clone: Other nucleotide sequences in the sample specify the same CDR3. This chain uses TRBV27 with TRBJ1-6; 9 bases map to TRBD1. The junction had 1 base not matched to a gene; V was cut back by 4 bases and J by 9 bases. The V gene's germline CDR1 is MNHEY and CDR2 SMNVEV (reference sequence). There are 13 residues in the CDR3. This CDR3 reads CASSSTGGSPLHF. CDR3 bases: TGTGCCAGCAGTTCGACAGGGGGTTCACCCCTCCACTTT.

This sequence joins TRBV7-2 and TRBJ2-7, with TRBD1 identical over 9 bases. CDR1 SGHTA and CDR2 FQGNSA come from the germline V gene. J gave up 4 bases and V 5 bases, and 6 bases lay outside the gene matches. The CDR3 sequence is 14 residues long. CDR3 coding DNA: TGTGCCAGCAGCCTGGACAGGGGAGGTTACGAGCAGTACTTC. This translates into CASSLDRGGYEQYF.

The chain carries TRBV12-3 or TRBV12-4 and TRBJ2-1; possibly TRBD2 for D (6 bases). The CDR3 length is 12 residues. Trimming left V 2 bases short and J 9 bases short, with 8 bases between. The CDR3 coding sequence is TGTGCCAGCAGTTTAATGCGGGGTGAGCAGTTCTTC. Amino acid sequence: CASSLMRGEQFF.

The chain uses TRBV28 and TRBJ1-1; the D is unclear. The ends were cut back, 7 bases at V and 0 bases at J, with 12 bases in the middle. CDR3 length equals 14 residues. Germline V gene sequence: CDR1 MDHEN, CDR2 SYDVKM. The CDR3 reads CASNPPSLNTEAFF. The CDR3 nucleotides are TGTGCCAGCAATCCCCCGTCTCTGAACACTGAAGCTTTCTTT.

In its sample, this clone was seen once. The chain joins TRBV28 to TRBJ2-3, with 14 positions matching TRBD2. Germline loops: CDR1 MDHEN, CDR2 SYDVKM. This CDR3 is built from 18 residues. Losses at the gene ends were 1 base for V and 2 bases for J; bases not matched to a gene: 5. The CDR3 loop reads CASSLFRLAGGPTDTQYF. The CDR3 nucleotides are TGTGCCAGCAGTTTATTCAGACTAGCGGGAGGGCCCACAGATACGCAGTATTTT.

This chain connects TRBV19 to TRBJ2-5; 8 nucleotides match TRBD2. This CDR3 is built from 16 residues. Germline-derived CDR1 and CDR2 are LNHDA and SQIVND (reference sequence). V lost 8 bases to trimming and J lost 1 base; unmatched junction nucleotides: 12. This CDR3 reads CASSSGPPWVQETQYF. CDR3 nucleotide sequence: TGTGCCAGTTCTAGCGGGCCTCCCTGGGTCCAAGAGACCCAGTACTTC.

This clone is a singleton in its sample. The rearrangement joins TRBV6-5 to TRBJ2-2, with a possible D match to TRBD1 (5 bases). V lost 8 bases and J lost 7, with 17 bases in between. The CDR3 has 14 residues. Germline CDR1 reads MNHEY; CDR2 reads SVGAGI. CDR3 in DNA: TGTGCCAGCGGGGCCCAGCTAGGGCACGGGGAGCTGTTTTTT. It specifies CASGAQLGHGELFF.

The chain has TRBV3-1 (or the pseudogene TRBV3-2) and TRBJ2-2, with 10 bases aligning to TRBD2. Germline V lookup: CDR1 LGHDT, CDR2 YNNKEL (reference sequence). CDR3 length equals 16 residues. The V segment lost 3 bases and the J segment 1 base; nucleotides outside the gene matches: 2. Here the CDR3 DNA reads TGTGCCAGCAGCCAGGGACTAGCGTTGAACACCGGGGAGCTGTTTTTT. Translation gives CASSQGLALNTGELFF.

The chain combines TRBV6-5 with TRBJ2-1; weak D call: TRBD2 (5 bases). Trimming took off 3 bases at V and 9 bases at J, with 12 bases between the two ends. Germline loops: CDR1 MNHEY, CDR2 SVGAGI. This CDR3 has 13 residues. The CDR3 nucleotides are TGTGCCAGCAGTTATGGTGGGGAGTCTGAGCAGTTCTTC. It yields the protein CASSYGGESEQFF.

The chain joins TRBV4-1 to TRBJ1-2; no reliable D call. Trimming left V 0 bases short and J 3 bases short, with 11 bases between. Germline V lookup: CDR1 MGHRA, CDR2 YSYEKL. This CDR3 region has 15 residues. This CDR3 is CASSQETDRYYGYTF. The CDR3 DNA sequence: TGCGCCAGCAGCCAAGAGACTGACCGGTACTATGGCTACACCTTC.

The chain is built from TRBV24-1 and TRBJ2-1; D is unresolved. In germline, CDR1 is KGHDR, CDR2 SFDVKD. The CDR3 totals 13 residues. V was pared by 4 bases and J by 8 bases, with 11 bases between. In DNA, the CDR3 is TGTGCCACCAGTGAGAGCGTCAAGGATGAGCAGTTCTTC. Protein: CATSESVKDEQFF.

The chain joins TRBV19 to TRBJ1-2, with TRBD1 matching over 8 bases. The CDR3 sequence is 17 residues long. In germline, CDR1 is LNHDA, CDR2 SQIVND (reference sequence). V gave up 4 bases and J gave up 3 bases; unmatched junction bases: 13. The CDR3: CASSTLPGRQGYYGYTF. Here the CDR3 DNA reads TGTGCCAGTAGTACTCTACCCGGGAGACAGGGGTACTATGGCTACACCTTC. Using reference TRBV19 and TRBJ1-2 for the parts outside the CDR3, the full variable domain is DGGITQSPKYLFRKEGQNVTLSCEQNLNHDAMYWYRQDPGQGLRLIYYSQIVNDFQKGDIAEGYSVSREKKESFPLTVTSAQKNPTAFYLCASSTLPGRQGYYGYTFGSGTRLTVV.

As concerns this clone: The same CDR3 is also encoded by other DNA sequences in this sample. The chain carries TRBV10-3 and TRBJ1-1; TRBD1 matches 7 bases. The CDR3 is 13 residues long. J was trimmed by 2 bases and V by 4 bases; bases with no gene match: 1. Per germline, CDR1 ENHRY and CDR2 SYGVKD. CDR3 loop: CAISGQGNTEAFF. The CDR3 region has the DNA TGTGCCATCAGTGGACAGGGCAACACTGAAGCTTTCTTT.

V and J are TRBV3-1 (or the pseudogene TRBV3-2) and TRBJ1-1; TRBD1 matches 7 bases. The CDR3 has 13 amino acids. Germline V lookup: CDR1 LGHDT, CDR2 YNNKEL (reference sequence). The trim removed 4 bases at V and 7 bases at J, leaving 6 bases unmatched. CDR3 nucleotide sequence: TGTGCCAGCAGCCCCCGGACAGGTAATGAAGCTTTCTTT. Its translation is CASSPRTGNEAFF.

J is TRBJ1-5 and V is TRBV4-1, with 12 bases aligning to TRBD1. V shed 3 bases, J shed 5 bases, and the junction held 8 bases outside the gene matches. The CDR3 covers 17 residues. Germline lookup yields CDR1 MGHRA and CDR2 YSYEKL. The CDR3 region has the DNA TGCGCCAGCAGCCAGGTCCCGGGACAGGGGGCGGATCAGCCCCAGCATTTT. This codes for CASSQVPGQGADQPQHF.

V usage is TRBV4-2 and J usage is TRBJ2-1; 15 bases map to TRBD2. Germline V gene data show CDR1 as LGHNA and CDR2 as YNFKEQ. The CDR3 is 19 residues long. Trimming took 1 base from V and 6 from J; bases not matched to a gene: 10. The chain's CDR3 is CASSQGPGTSGGFSNEQFF. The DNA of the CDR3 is TGTGCCAGCAGCCAAGGCCCCGGGACTAGCGGGGGGTTCTCCAATGAGCAGTTCTTC.

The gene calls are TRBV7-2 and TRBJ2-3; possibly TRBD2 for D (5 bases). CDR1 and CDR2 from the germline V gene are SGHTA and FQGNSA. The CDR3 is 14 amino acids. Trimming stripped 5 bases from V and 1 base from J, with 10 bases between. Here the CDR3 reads CASSRGRGTDTQYF. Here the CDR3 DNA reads TGTGCCAGCAGCCGCGGGCGCGGCACAGATACGCAGTATTTT.

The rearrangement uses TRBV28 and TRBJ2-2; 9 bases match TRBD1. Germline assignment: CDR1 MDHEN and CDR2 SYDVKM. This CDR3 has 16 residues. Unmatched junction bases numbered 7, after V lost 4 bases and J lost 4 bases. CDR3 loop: CASSSYRQGGTGELFF. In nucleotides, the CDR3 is TGTGCCAGCAGTTCGTATCGACAGGGGGGCACCGGGGAGCTGTTTTTT.